This T cell receptor (beta chain) was sequenced for a study of neurological immune-mediated disorders. Whole-study findings and limits: None of the CDR3 amino acid sequences of expanded clones recurred across subjects, suggesting private repertoires in all groups. HTLV-1-associated myelopathy led in TCR clonal expansion, while multiple sclerosis ranked lowest, below healthy controls.

Ten or more counts support this clonotype. The antigen remains unidentified. This CDR3 has 16 amino acids. Germline loops: CDR1 SGHKS, CDR2 YYEKEE (reference sequence). V gave up 0 bases and J gave up 3 bases, with 12 bases separating them. With 10-nucleotide random UMIs, 5'RACE was used to make the cDNA. Each CDR3 protein is one row after TCRdb ran MiXCR on the 5' RACE reads. The sample shows around 90,000 distinct CDR3 sequences, approximately 13% of them seen only once. Time point described: longitudinal time-point 2. For the unsorted libraries, 2 million PBMCs stored at -80 C served as input. The sample comprised PBMCs. The chain uses TRBV5-5 and TRBJ1-4; possibly TRBD1 for D (6 bases). This clonotype originated in a female donor with HTLV-1-associated myelopathy (HAM/TSP). Here the CDR3 DNA reads TGTGCCAGCAGCTTGGGCAGCAGGGGACCTAATGAAAAACTGTTTTTT. As protein: CASSLGSRGPNEKLFF.